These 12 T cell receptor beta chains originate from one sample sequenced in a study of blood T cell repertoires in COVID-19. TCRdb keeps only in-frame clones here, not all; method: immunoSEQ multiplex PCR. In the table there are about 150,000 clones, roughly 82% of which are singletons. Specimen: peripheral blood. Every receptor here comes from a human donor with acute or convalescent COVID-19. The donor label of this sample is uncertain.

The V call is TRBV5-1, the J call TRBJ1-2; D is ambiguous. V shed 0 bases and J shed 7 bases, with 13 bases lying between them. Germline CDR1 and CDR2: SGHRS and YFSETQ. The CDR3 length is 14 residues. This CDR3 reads CASSLDSGSGGYTF. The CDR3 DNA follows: TGCGCCAGCAGCTTGGACTCGGGATCAGGTGGCTACACCTTC.

Here the CDR3 reads CAISERGARGNTIYF. CDR3 sequence (DNA): TGTGCCATCAGTGAAAGGGGTGCGCGTGGAAACACCATATATTTT. The chain has TRBV10-3 and TRBJ1-3; D is possibly TRBD1 (5 bases). The CDR3 contains 15 residues. V lost 3 bases and J lost 3, with 12 bases in between. CDR1 ENHRY and CDR2 SYGVKD come from the germline V gene.

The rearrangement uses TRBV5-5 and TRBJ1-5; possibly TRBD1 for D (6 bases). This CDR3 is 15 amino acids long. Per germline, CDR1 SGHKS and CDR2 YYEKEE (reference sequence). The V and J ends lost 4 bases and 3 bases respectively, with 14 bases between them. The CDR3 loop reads CASSPTGLHNQPQHF. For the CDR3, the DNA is TGTGCCAGCAGCCCAACAGGGCTCCACAATCAGCCCCAGCATTTT.

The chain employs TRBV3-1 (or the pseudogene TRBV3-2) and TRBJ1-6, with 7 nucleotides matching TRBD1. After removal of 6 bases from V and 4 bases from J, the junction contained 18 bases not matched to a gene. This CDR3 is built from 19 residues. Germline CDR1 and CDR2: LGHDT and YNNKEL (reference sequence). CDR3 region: CASSPRLQGRLGYNSPLHF. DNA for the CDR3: TGTGCCAGCAGTCCAAGACTACAGGGGCGCCTGGGATATAATTCACCCCTCCACTTT.

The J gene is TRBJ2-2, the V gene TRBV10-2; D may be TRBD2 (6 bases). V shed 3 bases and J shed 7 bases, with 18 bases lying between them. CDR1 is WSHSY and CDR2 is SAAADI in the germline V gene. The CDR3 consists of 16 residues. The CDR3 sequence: CASSENRGITFGELFF. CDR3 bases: TGCGCCAGCAGTGAAAACCGGGGGATTACCTTCGGGGAGCTGTTTTTT.

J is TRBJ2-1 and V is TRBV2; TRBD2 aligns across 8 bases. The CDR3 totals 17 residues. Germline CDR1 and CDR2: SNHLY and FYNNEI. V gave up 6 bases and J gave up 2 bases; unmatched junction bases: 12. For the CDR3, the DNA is TGTGCCAGCAGGGCCCTTTGGGGCGGGAGGACCTACAATGAGCAGTTCTTC. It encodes CASRALWGGRTYNEQFF.

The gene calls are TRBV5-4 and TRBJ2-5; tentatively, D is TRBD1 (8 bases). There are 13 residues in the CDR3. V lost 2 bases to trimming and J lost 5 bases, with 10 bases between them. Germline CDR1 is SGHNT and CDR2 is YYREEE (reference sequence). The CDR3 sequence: CASSLQGGETQYF. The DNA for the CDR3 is TGTGCCAGCAGCTTACAGGGGGGGGAGACCCAGTACTTC.

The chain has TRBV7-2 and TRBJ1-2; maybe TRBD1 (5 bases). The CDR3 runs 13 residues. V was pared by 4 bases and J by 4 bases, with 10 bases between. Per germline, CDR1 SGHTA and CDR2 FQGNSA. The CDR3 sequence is CASSSSGGYGYTF. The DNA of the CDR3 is TGTGCCAGCAGCTCGTCGGGGGGCTATGGCTACACCTTC.

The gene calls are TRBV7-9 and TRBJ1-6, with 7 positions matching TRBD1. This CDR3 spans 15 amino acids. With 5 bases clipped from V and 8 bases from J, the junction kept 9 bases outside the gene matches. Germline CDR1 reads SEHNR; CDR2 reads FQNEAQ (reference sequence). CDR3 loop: CASSPKTGLDSPLHF. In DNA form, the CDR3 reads TGTGCCAGCAGCCCGAAGACAGGGTTGGATTCACCCCTCCACTTT.

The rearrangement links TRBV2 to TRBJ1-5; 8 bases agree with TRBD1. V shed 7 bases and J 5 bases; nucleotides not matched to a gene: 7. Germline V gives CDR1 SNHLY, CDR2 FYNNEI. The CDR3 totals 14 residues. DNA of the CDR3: TGTGCCAGCACCCAACAGGGGGTCCATCAGCCCCAGCATTTT. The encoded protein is CASTQQGVHQPQHF.

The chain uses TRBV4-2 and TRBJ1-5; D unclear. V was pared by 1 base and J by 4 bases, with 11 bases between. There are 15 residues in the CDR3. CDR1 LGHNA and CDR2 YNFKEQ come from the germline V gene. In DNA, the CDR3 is TGTGCCAGCAGCCAAGGTAAGCAGGCGAATCAGCCCCAGCATTTT. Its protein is CASSQGKQANQPQHF.

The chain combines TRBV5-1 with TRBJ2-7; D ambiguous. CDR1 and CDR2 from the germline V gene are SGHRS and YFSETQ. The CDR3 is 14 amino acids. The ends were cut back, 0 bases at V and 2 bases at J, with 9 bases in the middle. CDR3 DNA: TGCGCCAGCAGCTTGGGGTCCGAGACCTACGAGCAGTACTTC. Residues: CASSLGSETYEQYF.